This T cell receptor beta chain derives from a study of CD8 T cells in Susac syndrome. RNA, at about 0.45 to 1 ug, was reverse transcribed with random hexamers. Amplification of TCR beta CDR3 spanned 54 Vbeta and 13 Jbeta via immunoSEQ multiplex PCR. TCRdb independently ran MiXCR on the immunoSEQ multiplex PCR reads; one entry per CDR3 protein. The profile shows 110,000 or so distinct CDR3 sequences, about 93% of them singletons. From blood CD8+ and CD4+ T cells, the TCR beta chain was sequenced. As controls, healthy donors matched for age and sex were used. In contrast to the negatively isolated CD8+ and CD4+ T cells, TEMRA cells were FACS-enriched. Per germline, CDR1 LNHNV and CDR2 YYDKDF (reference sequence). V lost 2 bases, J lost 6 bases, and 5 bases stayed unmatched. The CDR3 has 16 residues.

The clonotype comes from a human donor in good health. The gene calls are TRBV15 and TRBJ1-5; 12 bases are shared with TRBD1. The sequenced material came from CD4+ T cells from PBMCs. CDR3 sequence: CATSRTGTGGFQPQHF. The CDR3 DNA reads TGTGCCACCAGCAGAACCGGGACAGGGGGCTTTCAGCCCCAGCATTTT.